This T cell receptor beta chain was retrieved from a study of identical twins. The length of the CDR3 is 14 residues. Germline V lookup: CDR1 SEHNR, CDR2 FQNEAQ (reference sequence). The V end was cut by 1 base, the J end by 10 bases, with 14 bases between. TCRdb reprocessed the 5' RACE reads with MiXCR, giving one entry per CDR3 protein. The data hold under 900,000 distinct CDR3 sequences, with 15% to 20% observed a single time. The sample also formed part of further work on T cells expressing NK-cell markers. That work contributes: Each TCR beta repertoire originated in sorted T cells that were CD3+CD56+NKG2C+, CD3+CD56+NKG2C- or CD3+CD56-NKG2C+. Only alpha-beta TCR T cells were sorted in several experiments, using an anti-gamma-delta TCR antibody. In a group of 5 or 6 donors, dominant NKG2C+ clonotypes represented about 1.0-7.5% of CD8+ T cells.

The TCR comes from a woman under 30 in good health. This sequence joins TRBV7-9 and TRBJ1-3; the D gene is possibly TRBD1 (6 bases). The specimen was PBMCs. As DNA, the CDR3 is TGTGCCAGCAGCTTAGGCACAGGGATAAAGACCATATATTTT. This codes for CASSLGTGIKTIYF.